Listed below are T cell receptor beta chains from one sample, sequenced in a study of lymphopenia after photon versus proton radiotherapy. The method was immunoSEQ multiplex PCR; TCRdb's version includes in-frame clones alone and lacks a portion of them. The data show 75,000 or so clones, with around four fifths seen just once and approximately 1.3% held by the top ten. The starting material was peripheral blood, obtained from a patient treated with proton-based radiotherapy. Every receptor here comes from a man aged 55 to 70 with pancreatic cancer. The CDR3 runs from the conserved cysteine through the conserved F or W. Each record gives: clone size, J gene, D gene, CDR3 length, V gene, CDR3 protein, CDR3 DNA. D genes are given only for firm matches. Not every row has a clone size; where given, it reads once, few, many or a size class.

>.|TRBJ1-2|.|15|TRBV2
CASSLKQRSNYGYTF
TGTGCCAGCAGTCTAAAACAGCGGTCTAACTATGGCTACACCTTC
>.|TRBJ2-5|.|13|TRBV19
CASRKDGAPTQYF
TGTGCCAGTAGGAAGGACGGAGCACCGACCCAGTACTTC
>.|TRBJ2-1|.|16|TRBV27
CASSFPLRDAANEQFF
TGTGCCAGCAGTTTCCCCCTGCGGGACGCAGCAAATGAGCAGTTCTTC
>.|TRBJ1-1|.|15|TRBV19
CASSALGRTAVGAFF
TGTGCCAGTAGTGCCTTAGGCAGGACGGCGGTTGGAGCTTTCTTT
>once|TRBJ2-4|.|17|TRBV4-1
CASSQGGTGWGKNIQYF
TGCGCCAGCAGCCAAGGGGGTACAGGGTGGGGCAAAAACATTCAGTACTTC
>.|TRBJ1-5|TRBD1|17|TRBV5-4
CASSLSTGTGTLGPQHF
TGTGCCAGCAGCTTGTCCACCGGGACAGGGACTTTGGGGCCCCAGCATTTT
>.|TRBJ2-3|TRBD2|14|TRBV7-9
CASSREGRTDTQYF
TGTGCCAGCAGCCGGGAGGGCCGGACAGATACGCAGTATTTT
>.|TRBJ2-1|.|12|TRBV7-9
CASSLSVGEQFF
TGTGCCAGCAGCTTGTCGGTCGGGGAGCAGTTCTTC
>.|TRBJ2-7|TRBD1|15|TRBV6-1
CASRAGTGSSYEQYF
TGTGCCAGCAGAGCCGGGACAGGGAGCTCCTACGAGCAGTACTTC
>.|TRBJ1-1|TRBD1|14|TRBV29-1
CSVSPGQGVTEAFF
TGCAGCGTTTCCCCGGGACAGGGAGTCACTGAAGCTTTCTTT
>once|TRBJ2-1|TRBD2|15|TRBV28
CASSLSGSSYNEQFF
TGTGCCAGCAGTCTTAGCGGGAGCTCCTACAATGAGCAGTTCTTC
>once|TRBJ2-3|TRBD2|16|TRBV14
CASSQWTSGRTDTQYF
TGTGCCAGCAGCCAATGGACTAGCGGGAGAACAGATACGCAGTATTTT
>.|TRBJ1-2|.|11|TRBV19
CASESNYGYTF
TGTGCCAGTGAGTCTAACTATGGCTACACCTTC
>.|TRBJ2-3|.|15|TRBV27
CASSLWGGGTDTQYF
TGTGCCAGCAGTTTATGGGGTGGTGGCACAGATACGCAGTATTTT
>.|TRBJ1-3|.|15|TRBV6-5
CASSYRPGGAGTIYF
TGTGCCAGCAGTTACAGACCGGGAGGCGCGGGCACCATATATTTT
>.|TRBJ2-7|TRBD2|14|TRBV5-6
CASSLLAGGGEQYF
TGTGCCAGCAGCTTGCTAGCGGGAGGAGGCGAGCAGTACTTC
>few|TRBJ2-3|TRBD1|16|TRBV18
CASSPPGQGYPDTQYF
TGTGCCAGCTCACCACCGGGACAGGGTTATCCAGATACGCAGTATTTT
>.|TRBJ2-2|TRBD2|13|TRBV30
CAWRGGHTGELFF
TGTGCCTGGAGGGGAGGGCACACCGGGGAGCTGTTTTTT
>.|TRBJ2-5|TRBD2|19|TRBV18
CASSPPNPTSGRAGETQYF
TGTGCCAGCTCACCACCGAACCCCACTAGCGGGAGGGCCGGAGAGACCCAGTACTTC
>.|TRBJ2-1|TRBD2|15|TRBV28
CASSSSASGHNEQFF
TGTGCCAGCAGTTCCAGTGCTAGCGGTCACAATGAGCAGTTCTTC
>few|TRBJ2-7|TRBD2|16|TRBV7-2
CASSSWEASGGYEQYF
TGTGCCAGCAGCTCCTGGGAGGCTAGCGGGGGCTACGAGCAGTACTTC
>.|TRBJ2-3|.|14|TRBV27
CASSRAEYTDTQYF
TGTGCCAGCAGCCGGGCGGAGTACACAGATACGCAGTATTTT
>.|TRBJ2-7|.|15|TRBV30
CAWSHPGVRGNEQYF
TGTGCCTGGAGTCACCCCGGGGTAAGGGGGAACGAGCAGTACTTC
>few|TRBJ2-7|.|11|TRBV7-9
CASSTLREQYF
TGTGCCAGCAGCACCCTAAGGGAGCAGTACTTC
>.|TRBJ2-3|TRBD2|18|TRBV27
CASSSLPRASGITDTQYF
TGTGCCAGCAGTTCCCTCCCAAGGGCTAGCGGGATAACAGATACGCAGTATTTT
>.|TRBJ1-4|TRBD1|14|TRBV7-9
CASRPGQGPEKLFF
TGTGCCAGCAGGCCCGGACAGGGACCTGAAAAACTGTTTTTT
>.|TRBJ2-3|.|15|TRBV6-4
CASSLDPRSADTQYF
TGTGCCAGCAGCCTTGATCCGAGGAGCGCAGATACGCAGTATTTT
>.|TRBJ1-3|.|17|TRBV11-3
CASSPAAGGAPGNTIYF
TGTGCCAGCAGCCCCGCGGCCGGGGGTGCCCCTGGAAACACCATATATTTT
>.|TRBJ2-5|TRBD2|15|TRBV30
CAWSQSGRAAETQYF
TGTGCCTGGAGTCAAAGCGGGAGGGCCGCGGAGACCCAGTACTTC